This T cell receptor (beta chain) was profiled in a study of beta chain features in type 1 diabetes (dated by TCRdb to the late 2010s). For context, the study as a whole: Patients and healthy donors did not differ in mean age, gender distribution, total cell number or subset yield. The study compared the TCRB repertoires of sorted circulating CD4+ T cell subsets in recently diagnosed type 1 diabetes patients with those in matched healthy donors. Across all samples, about 110 million sorted cells were examined, and cell number per subset correlated strongly with RNA yield. Whereas all 28 donors provided naive and central memory subsets, regulatory and stem cell-like memory subsets were isolated from just 8 patients and about 8 healthy donors. Results the study describes overall, beyond this receptor: Naive, central memory and regulatory TCRB repertoires appeared to be more alike among patients than among healthy donors. A moderate but significant shortening of TCRB CDR3 length was observed in type 1 diabetes patients in all four CD4+ subsets. Sequencing cDNA rather than genomic DNA could over-represent highly expressing activated cells, although activation and CD3 levels did not differ between groups. HLA sub-analyses involved small numbers of individuals, so any influence of HLA type on TCRB rearrangement remained unresolved. Patients with type 1 diabetes made fewer insertions and deleted more nucleotides at VDJ recombination sites, implying thymic rearrangement abnormalities. Shorter templates might be favored by PCR, yet because patient and control samples were amplified and corrected together, any such skew would affect both groups equally.

To note about this clone: No cognate antigen has been identified for it. Nothing much larger sits one base from this clone, and base qualities are not available.

A single peripheral blood draw of roughly 0.11 L on average was collected from each donor into heparinised tubes. A BD FACSAria II and a panel including CD45RO, CCR7, CD25, CD127, CD95 and CD27 were used to sort naive, central memory, regulatory and stem cell-like memory CD4+ T cells. Purity was above 95% for every sorted population. PBMCs were isolated immediately by Lymphoprep density gradient centrifugation and stained directly without culture. Samples were stained and sorted in pairs, with one healthy donor and one patient per experiment, so that batch effects were minimized. Its CDR3 holds 14 amino acids, cysteine through phenylalanine. Just CDR3 DNA is preserved here, 42 bases in frame from base 1. V sheds 4 bases and J sheds 2 bases, leaving 12 bases between their ends. The germline V gene sets CDR1 to MNHEY and CDR2 to SVGAGI. The High Capacity cDNA Reverse Transcription Kit was used to reverse transcribe all of the isolated RNA, meaning that expressed TCRB transcripts were what got sequenced. Naive, central memory and regulatory T cell samples underwent deep immunoSEQ sequencing, averaging roughly 3.3 million total reads per sample. After sorted cells were lysed in RLT buffer, RNA was extracted with DNase-treated RNeasy Micro or Mini kits, with the choice depending on cell number. To prevent cross-contamination, each cell subset was processed individually, whereas patient and healthy donor samples were processed jointly. Using the immunoSEQ multiplex PCR, TCRB sequences were amplified from cDNA into 87-bp fragments spanning the CDR3 region. The amplicons were sequenced using the Illumina HiSeq platform. As for how the authors treated the data: Synthetic template baselines were used to correct PCR bias computationally, reads within Hamming distance 2 were collapsed together, and singletons that could not be merged were discarded. Reads were aligned to IMGT to assign V, D and J genes, CDR3 length, and insertions or deletions at six rearrangement sites. Within each subset, clonotype counts were normalized to the number of sorted cells before true diversity and Gini coefficients were calculated with the tcR R package. The overlap coefficient, calculated on TCRB nucleotide sequences, was used to measure repertoire sharing. Out-of-frame TCRB sequences from naive cells were analyzed as a proxy for the pre-selection repertoire. Not all clones reach the TCRdb copy of this immuneACCESS table, which keeps in-frame sequences only. Checked studies attribute under half of the gap to unresolved V genes and leave the rest unexplained. V and J calls and clone size are copied from that table; D and trimming were computed from the DNA. The sample includes roughly 330,000 clones, with roughly 9.6% observed a single time. Jointly, the top ten make up around 0.015% of the sample.

Sequencing was done on a sample of naive CD4+ T cells from blood. Read against the paper, the sample's cell subset or site label means: true naive CD4+ T cells. The rearrangement joined TRBV6-5 to TRBJ2-7; TRBD2 is perhaps the D gene, given 6 matching bases. The receptor was isolated from a young woman in good health. The DNA is as follows: TGTGCCAGCAGTTTAGGGCGGGGCACCTACGAGCAGTACTTC. The translation is CASSLGRGTYEQYF.